Presented here are 5 T cell receptor beta chains from one specimen sequenced in a study of CXCR3-negative and CXCR3-positive naive CD8 T cells. 5' RACE with UMI labels generated the TRB cDNA libraries. Reanalyzing the 5' RACE reads, TCRdb keeps one entry per CDR3 protein, without DNA. Seen in this sample are around 140,000 distinct CDR3 sequences; the ten most common clones hold about 0.48%. Sequencing used naive CXCR3- CD8+ T cells from blood. As for subset: CD45RO-CCR7+CD27+CD95- naive CD8+ T cells lacking CXCR3 (TNR3-). These receptors were collected from a human donor in good health. Some clones in this sample may be carry-over from other donors' samples.

The V call is TRBV12-5, the J call TRBJ2-3; the D call from TCRdb, TRBD1, cannot be confirmed without DNA. Per the germline V gene, CDR1 is LGHNT and CDR2 is FRNRAP. The CDR3 runs 15 residues. CDR3 sequence: CASGSTGEAAETQYF.

J is TRBJ2-7 and V is TRBV5-1; TCRdb's D gene call, TRBD1, goes unchecked for lack of DNA. Germline V gene data show CDR1 as SGHRS and CDR2 as YFSETQ. The CDR3 loop spans 16 amino acids. CDR3 in amino acids: CASSLSRDQGYHEQYF.

J is TRBJ2-7 and V is TRBV25-1; TCRdb's D call of TRBD1 is untestable without DNA. In germline, CDR1 is MGHDK, CDR2 SYGVNS. This CDR3 contains 13 residues. CDR3 residues: CASRGAGNYEQYF.

The chain couples TRBV6-2 or TRBV6-3 to TRBJ2-7; the D call of TRBD1 rests on TCRdb alone, since no DNA is present to check it. Germline V lookup: CDR1 MNHEY, CDR2 SVGEGT. The CDR3 contains 15 residues. CDR3 loop: CASTSDGDVLYEQYF.

The CDR3 protein is CASSSSGNTGELFF. This chain joins TRBV28 and TRBJ2-2. The CDR3 is 14 amino acids. Looked up from germline, CDR1 is MDHEN and CDR2 is SYDVKM.